Listed below are T cell receptor beta chains from one sample, sequenced in a study of OX40 agonist ivuxolimab in advanced cancers. The assay was immunoSEQ multiplex PCR, and TCRdb's table has in-frame clones only and misses some. This repertoire shows roughly 75,000 clones, roughly nine tenths found once; its top ten account for over 10%. Specimen: CD4+ or CD8+ T cells sorted from blood, collected in a trial of the OX40 agonist ivuxolimab. The origin of the receptors is an adult with an advanced solid tumor such as melanoma, head and neck, liver or kidney cancer. Both conserved end residues are part of each CDR3. A D gene is named only where the DNA matches it firmly. The size of a clone is reported for some rows only, either as once, few or many, or as a class for expanded clones.

V,J,D,size,CDR3,DNA
TRBV28,TRBJ1-1,-,-,CASSSLRADKGTEAFF,TGTGCCAGCAGCAGCCTCCGGGCCGATAAGGGGACTGAAGCTTTCTTT
TRBV11-2,TRBJ2-7,TRBD2,-,CASSLFREGPYEQYF,TGTGCCAGCAGCTTATTCCGGGAGGGCCCCTACGAGCAGTACTTC
TRBV19,TRBJ2-1,TRBD1,-,CASGTAYYNEQFF,TGTGCCAGCGGGACAGCATACTACAATGAGCAGTTCTTC
TRBV5-6,TRBJ2-5,TRBD2,-,CASSLETSGRGEQYF,TGTGCCAGCAGCTTGGAAACTAGCGGGAGAGGTGAGCAGTACTTC
TRBV10-3,TRBJ2-6,-,-,CAISEGGSGANVLTF,TGTGCCATCAGTGAAGGAGGCTCTGGGGCCAACGTCCTGACTTTC
TRBV27,TRBJ2-5,-,-,CASSISGAGGTQYF,TGTGCCAGCAGTATATCAGGGGCCGGAGGGACCCAGTACTTC
TRBV5-1,TRBJ2-7,-,-,CASSLAKGYEQYF,TGCGCCAGCAGCTTGGCAAAGGGCTACGAGCAGTACTTC
TRBV30,TRBJ2-1,-,-,CAWSVGRGNEQFF,TGTGCCTGGAGTGTAGGCAGGGGCAATGAGCAGTTCTTC
TRBV9,TRBJ2-7,-,-,CASSAYAGTYEQYF,TGTGCCAGCAGCGCCTATGCAGGGACCTACGAGCAGTACTTC
TRBV5-1,TRBJ2-5,TRBD1,-,CASSRTGEETQYF,TGCGCCAGCAGCAGGACAGGGGAAGAGACCCAGTACTTC
TRBV7-9,TRBJ1-5,-,-,CASSLVSEGQPQHF,TGTGCCAGCAGCTTAGTCTCAGAAGGTCAGCCCCAGCATTTT
TRBV7-2,TRBJ2-1,-,few,CASSLAVGSYNEQFF,TGTGCCAGCAGCTTAGCGGTCGGGTCTTACAATGAGCAGTTCTTC
TRBV18,TRBJ2-7,TRBD1,-,CASSLDTGTASYEQYF,TGTGCCAGCTCACTTGATACCGGGACAGCCTCCTACGAGCAGTACTTC
TRBV6-1,TRBJ1-6,-,once,CASSENRGGNSPLHF,TGTGCCAGCAGTGAAAACCGAGGGGGTAATTCACCCCTCCACTTT
TRBV7-3,TRBJ2-1,-,-,CASSLRGGMRGRATNEQFF,TGTGCCAGCAGCTTAAGAGGTGGGATGAGGGGGAGGGCCACGAATGAGCAGTTCTTC
TRBV5-4,TRBJ2-5,-,-,CASSLRGPGETQYF,TGTGCCAGCAGCTTGCGGGGGCCAGGGGAGACCCAGTACTTC
TRBV4-2,TRBJ2-7,-,-,CASSLYAGYYEQYF,TGTGCCAGCAGTCTTTACGCGGGATACTACGAGCAGTACTTC
TRBV6-4,TRBJ2-2,-,-,CASSDTANTGELFF,TGTGCCAGCAGTGATACAGCGAACACCGGGGAGCTGTTTTTT
TRBV11-3,TRBJ2-7,TRBD2,-,CASSLEREGYEQYF,TGTGCCAGCAGCTTAGAGCGGGAGGGCTACGAGCAGTACTTC
TRBV7-9,TRBJ2-3,TRBD1,-,CASSPGQGTDTQYF,TGTGCCAGCAGCCCAGGACAGGGAACAGATACGCAGTATTTT
TRBV20-1,TRBJ2-7,-,-,CSAREGREQYF,TGCAGTGCTAGAGAAGGGCGCGAGCAGTACTTC
TRBV5-6,TRBJ2-1,-,-,CASSPARVEFF,TGTGCCAGCAGCCCAGCTAGGGTTGAGTTCTTC
TRBV18,TRBJ2-7,-,-,CASSPPGGYEQYF,TGTGCCAGCTCACCGCCAGGAGGGTACGAGCAGTACTTC
TRBV6-5,TRBJ2-1,TRBD1,-,CASSSGQGRSYNEQFF,TGTGCCAGCAGTTCCGGACAGGGGAGATCCTACAATGAGCAGTTCTTC
TRBV2,TRBJ2-7,-,-,CASNGYEQYF,TGTGCCAGCAACGGATACGAGCAGTACTTC
TRBV2,TRBJ2-3,TRBD2,-,CASSTAGAADTQYF,TGTGCCAGCAGTACAGCGGGAGCGGCAGATACGCAGTATTTT
TRBV6-5,TRBJ2-1,TRBD2,-,CASSRTSGSGNEQFF,TGTGCCAGCAGTAGGACTAGCGGGAGCGGTAATGAGCAGTTCTTC
TRBV29-1,TRBJ1-2,TRBD1,-,CSVETGKGYTF,TGCAGCGTTGAGACAGGGAAGGGCTACACCTTC
TRBV13,TRBJ2-2,TRBD1,-,CASSPTGGPYTGELFF,TGTGCCAGCAGTCCGACAGGGGGCCCCTACACCGGGGAGCTGTTTTTT
TRBV12-5,TRBJ2-4,-,-,CASGLEPYAKNIQYF,TGTGCTAGTGGTTTGGAGCCCTACGCCAAAAACATTCAGTACTTC
TRBV2,TRBJ1-2,TRBD1,many,CASSPQGSAYGYTF,TGTGCCAGCAGCCCACAGGGGAGCGCCTATGGCTACACCTTC
TRBV4-1,TRBJ1-5,-,-,CASSQDMTDSNQPQHF,TGCGCCAGCAGCCAAGATATGACAGATAGCAATCAGCCCCAGCATTTT
TRBV7-9,TRBJ2-1,-,-,CASGWQGNEQFF,TGTGCCAGCGGGTGGCAGGGCAATGAGCAGTTCTTC
TRBV28,TRBJ1-1,-,-,CASIKFRDTEAFF,TGTGCCAGCATCAAATTCAGGGATACTGAAGCTTTCTTT
TRBV27,TRBJ2-7,TRBD2,-,CASQVAGLSYEQYF,TGTGCCAGCCAAGTAGCGGGTCTCTCCTACGAGCAGTACTTC
TRBV27,TRBJ1-5,-,-,CASSDYPSNQPQHF,TGTGCCAGCAGTGACTATCCTAGCAATCAGCCCCAGCATTTT
TRBV19,TRBJ2-7,-,-,CASSISGPRNEQYF,TGTGCCAGTAGTATTTCAGGGCCTCGGAACGAGCAGTACTTC
TRBV28,TRBJ2-7,TRBD1,-,CASSFPGTVYEQYF,TGTGCCAGCAGTTTCCCTGGGACAGTCTACGAGCAGTACTTC
TRBV9,TRBJ2-1,TRBD2,-,CASSVGLGLAVLYNEQFF,TGTGCCAGCAGCGTAGGGCTGGGGCTAGCGGTTCTCTACAATGAGCAGTTCTTC
TRBV11-2,TRBJ2-7,-,-,CASSLAGTRYEQYF,TGTGCCAGCAGCTTAGCGGGGACCCGCTACGAGCAGTACTTC
TRBV9,TRBJ1-1,-,few,CASSVGRSGEAFF,TGTGCCAGCAGCGTAGGCCGCTCGGGGGAAGCTTTCTTT
TRBV21-1,TRBJ1-1,-,-,CASSPPPPRQGWVFLNTEAFF,TGTGCCAGCAGCCCACCACCCCCGCGACAGGGGTGGGTTTTTTTGAACACTGAAGCTTTCTTT
TRBV27,TRBJ2-1,TRBD2,-,CASSPTSGDNEQFF,TGTGCCAGCAGCCCGACTAGCGGGGACAATGAGCAGTTCTTC
TRBV5-1,TRBJ2-7,TRBD1,few,CASSPGQGEIEQYF,TGCGCCAGCAGCCCGGGACAGGGTGAGATCGAGCAGTACTTC
TRBV6-1,TRBJ2-3,TRBD2,-,CASSEAMASGRDTQYF,TGTGCCAGCAGTGAAGCGATGGCTAGCGGGAGGGATACGCAGTATTTT
TRBV9,TRBJ2-5,TRBD2,-,CASSPGVVAGGETQYF,TGTGCCAGCAGCCCTGGTGTGGTAGCGGGAGGGGAGACCCAGTACTTC
TRBV19,TRBJ1-5,-,few,CASSLGPSWQPQHF,TGTGCCAGTAGCCTAGGCCCTAGTTGGCAGCCCCAGCATTTT
TRBV27,TRBJ1-1,TRBD1,-,CASRHQGENTEAFF,TGTGCCAGCAGGCACCAGGGGGAGAACACTGAAGCTTTCTTT
TRBV11-3,TRBJ2-1,TRBD2,-,CASSLISGRASEQFF,TGTGCCAGCAGCCTTATTAGCGGGAGGGCGAGTGAGCAGTTCTTC
TRBV28,TRBJ2-2,-,-,CASRRQGDTGELFF,TGTGCCAGCAGACGGCAGGGCGACACCGGGGAGCTGTTTTTT
TRBV4-1,TRBJ1-5,-,once,CASSQNDGPNQPQHF,TGCGCCAGCAGCCAGAACGACGGACCTAACCAACCCCAGCATTTT
TRBV28,TRBJ1-1,-,-,CASSLGGGLAFF,TGTGCCAGCAGTTTAGGGGGGGGGCTGGCTTTCTTT